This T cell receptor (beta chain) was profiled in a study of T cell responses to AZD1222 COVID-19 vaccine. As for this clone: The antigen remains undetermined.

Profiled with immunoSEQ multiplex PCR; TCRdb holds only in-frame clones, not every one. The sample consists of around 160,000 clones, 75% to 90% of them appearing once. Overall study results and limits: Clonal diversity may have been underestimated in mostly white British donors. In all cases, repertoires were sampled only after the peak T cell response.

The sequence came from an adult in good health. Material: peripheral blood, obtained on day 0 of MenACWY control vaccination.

CDR3 loop: CAIAAGYGYTF. The DNA for the CDR3 is TGTGCCATCGCGGCAGGGTATGGCTACACCTTC. V gene TRBV10-3 combines with J gene TRBJ1-2; D may be TRBD1 (5 bases). The CDR3 has 11 residues. Germline V lookup: CDR1 ENHRY, CDR2 SYGVKD. Trimming removed 8 bases at V and 5 bases at J, with 9 bases between.